These 22 T cell receptor beta chains came from one sample sequenced in a study of blood T cell repertoires in COVID-19. Sequencing used immunoSEQ multiplex PCR; TCRdb keeps in-frame clones, though not all of them. This table has roughly 420,000 clones, 85% to 90% appearing once. Sequencing was performed on PBMCs or T cells enriched from blood (not recorded which). The receptors originated from a woman in her twenties or thirties with acute COVID-19.

CDR3 loop: CASSLALAGGYEQYF. The CDR3 nucleotides read TGTGCCAGCAGCTTGGCATTAGCGGGGGGCTACGAGCAGTACTTC. V usage is TRBV11-2 and J usage is TRBJ2-7; 10 bases are shared with TRBD2. The germline V gene encodes CDR1 SGHAT and CDR2 FQNNGV. This CDR3 is built from 15 residues. Trimming took 3 bases from V and 3 from J; bases not matched to a gene: 5.

As regards this clone: This specimen includes other DNA sequences encoding the same CDR3. The V call is TRBV9, the J call TRBJ1-3, with D tentatively TRBD1 (5 bases). The V and J ends lost 3 bases and 4 bases respectively, with 11 bases between them. The CDR3 has 14 residues. Germline V gene lookup returns CDR1 SGDLS and CDR2 YYNGEE. The CDR3 sequence is CASSEGIQGNTIYF. DNA of the CDR3: TGTGCCAGCAGCGAGGGGATACAGGGAAACACCATATATTTT.

CDR3 residues: CASSELVAGSYNEQFF. DNA for the CDR3: TGTGCCAGCAGTGAACTGGTAGCGGGGTCCTACAATGAGCAGTTCTTC. The J gene is TRBJ2-1, the V gene TRBV2; TRBD2 matches at 8 bases. V dropped 2 bases and J dropped 1; count of bases not matched to a gene: 4. This CDR3 comprises 16 residues. CDR1 and CDR2 from the germline V gene are SNHLY and FYNNEI.

The V gene is TRBV12-3 or TRBV12-4, the J gene TRBJ1-2, with D unclear. Trimming cost V 1 base and J 5 bases, with 8 bases left between them. The length of the CDR3 is 13 residues. Written as DNA, the CDR3 is TGTGCCAGCAGTTTAGAGTCCGAGTATGGCTACACCTTC. It is translated as CASSLESEYGYTF.

This chain connects TRBV9 to TRBJ1-6; 7 bases agree with TRBD1. V lost 0 bases, J lost 9 bases, and 9 bases stayed unmatched. The CDR3 runs to 16 residues. Germline values: CDR1 SGDLS, CDR2 YYNGEE. CDR3 nucleotide sequence: TGTGCCAGCAGCGTAGACAAGGGGGCAGAACGTTCACCCCTCCACTTT. Its translation is CASSVDKGAERSPLHF.

This clone was recorded once. The V call is TRBV5-4, the J call TRBJ1-2; tentative D call: TRBD1 (5 bases). This CDR3 spans 15 amino acids. V gave up 5 bases and J gave up 1 base, with 15 bases separating them. The germline V gene has CDR1 SGHNT and CDR2 YYREEE (reference sequence). Here the CDR3 reads CASRLKGPINYGYTF. The CDR3 bases are TGTGCCAGCAGACTCAAGGGGCCAATTAACTATGGCTACACCTTC.

Of note for this clone: The junction departs from the called germline gene at one end, perhaps through a read error. The V call is TRBV19, the J call TRBJ1-1; D gene unclear. CDR3 length: 14 amino acids. CDR1 and CDR2 (germline): LNHDA, SQIVND (reference sequence). The CDR3 nucleotides read TGTGCCAATAGTATAGCCTATACGAACACTGAAGCTTTCTTT. Translated, it gives CANSIAYTNTEAFF.

V and J are TRBV24-1 and TRBJ2-2, with TRBD1 matching 9 bases. With V trimmed by 5 bases and J by 2 bases, 5 bases remained unmatched. The CDR3 length is 16 residues. Per germline, CDR1 KGHDR and CDR2 SFDVKD. CDR3 in amino acids: CATSGKGQGNTGELFF. The CDR3 DNA sequence: TGTGCCACCAGTGGGAAGGGACAGGGTAACACCGGGGAGCTGTTTTTT.

This clone was counted once. The CDR3 loop reads CASSIRDSEQYF. For the CDR3, the DNA is TGTGCCAGCAGCATACGGGACTCCGAGCAGTACTTC. The V gene is TRBV5-6, the J gene TRBJ2-7; D is possibly TRBD2 (6 bases). V was cut by 4 bases and J by 6 bases, with 11 bases left in between. The germline CDR1 and CDR2 sequences are SGHDT and YYEEEE. The CDR3 sequence is 12 residues long.

V usage is TRBV5-1 and J usage is TRBJ2-3; 10 positions agree with TRBD1. V lost 4 bases to trimming and J lost 3 bases; unmatched junction nucleotides: 8. The CDR3 is 16 amino acids. In germline, CDR1 is SGHRS, CDR2 YFSETQ. The CDR3 loop is CASSLWTGGQTDTQYF. The CDR3 DNA reads TGCGCCAGCAGCCTTTGGACAGGGGGGCAAACAGATACGCAGTATTTT.

The rearrangement joins TRBV10-3 to TRBJ2-1, with D possibly being TRBD1 (6 bases). This CDR3 is 15 amino acids long. Germline V gene lookup returns CDR1 ENHRY and CDR2 SYGVKD. V gave up 6 bases and J gave up 0 bases, with 12 bases separating them. The CDR3 DNA is TGTGCCATCAGCCGAGACAGGAGCTCCTACAATGAGCAGTTCTTC. Protein sequence: CAISRDRSSYNEQFF.

The chain couples TRBV4-3 to TRBJ1-6; D not resolved. Germline V gene lookup returns CDR1 LGHNA and CDR2 YSLEER. The V end was cut by 0 bases, the J end by 4 bases, with 13 bases between. There are 17 residues in the CDR3. The CDR3 DNA is TGCGCCAGCAGCCAAGATGTCGCGGGAACGTATAATTCACCCCTCCACTTT. Translating gives CASSQDVAGTYNSPLHF.

The gene calls are TRBV5-1 and TRBJ2-3, with unresolved D. Germline CDR1 is SGHRS and CDR2 is YFSETQ. V was cut by 0 bases and J by 0 bases, with 11 bases left in between. CDR3 size: 16 residues. DNA of the CDR3: TGCGCCAGCAGCTTGGACTACGCGTTTAGCACAGATACGCAGTATTTT. Translated, it gives CASSLDYAFSTDTQYF.

The chain joins TRBV29-1 to TRBJ1-4, with TRBD1 matching 9 bases. Germline loops: CDR1 SQVTM, CDR2 ANQGSEA. CDR3 size: 12 residues. The V and J ends lost 6 bases and 8 bases, in that order; junction bases with no gene match: 4. CDR3 bases: TGCAGCGTACAGGGGGCGTGGGAAAAACTGTTTTTT. It translates to CSVQGAWEKLFF.

The chain couples TRBV19 to TRBJ1-6, with TRBD1 identical over 8 bases. Trimming cost V 0 bases and J 7 bases; bases outside gene matches: 5. The germline CDR1 and CDR2 sequences are LNHDA and SQIVND (reference sequence). The CDR3 contains 16 residues. The CDR3 DNA reads as TGTGCCAGTAGTATAGAGGGCAGGGGGCAGAATTCACCCCTCCACTTT. It is translated as CASSIEGRGQNSPLHF.

A remark on this clone: The same CDR3 also results from other DNA sequences found in this sample. V is TRBV7-9 and J is TRBJ1-2; D may be TRBD1 (5 bases). Germline CDR1 is SEHNR and CDR2 is FQNEAQ (reference sequence). This CDR3 region has 13 residues. V dropped 3 bases and J dropped 0 bases, with 5 bases sitting between them. This CDR3 reads CASSLGPNYGYTF. The CDR3 DNA reads as TGTGCCAGCAGCTTGGGGCCTAACTATGGCTACACCTTC.

The chain is built from TRBV27 and TRBJ2-2, with TRBD1 matching over 8 bases. V shed 1 base, J shed 6 bases, and the junction held 4 bases outside the gene matches. The CDR3 is 15 amino acids. Per germline, CDR1 MNHEY and CDR2 SMNVEV (reference sequence). CDR3 bases: TGTGCCAGCAGTTTATTACCGACAGGGGCCGGGGAGCTGTTTTTT. Translated, it gives CASSLLPTGAGELFF.

The genes are TRBV10-3 and TRBJ2-7; tentative D call: TRBD1 (6 bases). V dropped 5 bases and J dropped 3 bases, with 11 bases sitting between them. The CDR3 covers 13 residues. In germline, CDR1 is ENHRY, CDR2 SYGVKD. CDR3 residues: CAISSTGIYEQYF. The DNA for the CDR3 is TGTGCCATCAGTTCTACAGGGATCTACGAGCAGTACTTC.

The V call is TRBV6-2 or TRBV6-3, the J call TRBJ2-1; TRBD2 is a possible D gene (5 bases). CDR1 is MNHEY, CDR2 SVGEGT, per germline. The CDR3 sequence is 16 residues long. The V and J ends lost 0 bases and 8 bases respectively, with 17 bases between them. The CDR3 DNA is TGTGCCAGCAGTTACTCGACCCAAAGACTACGGCATGAGCAGTTCTTC. Residues: CASSYSTQRLRHEQFF.

This sequence joins TRBV4-1 and TRBJ1-4, with TRBD1 as a possible D gene (6 bases). The CDR3 runs to 14 residues. Germline V CDR1 and CDR2: MGHRA, YSYEKL. V dropped 1 base and J dropped 4 bases, with 7 bases sitting between them. The chain's CDR3 is CASSQGTVNEKLFF. For the CDR3, the DNA is TGCGCCAGCAGCCAAGGGACAGTTAATGAAAAACTGTTTTTT.

This chain uses TRBV9 with TRBJ2-1; D might be TRBD2 (6 bases). The CDR3 loop spans 16 amino acids. CDR1 SGDLS and CDR2 YYNGEE come from the germline V gene. Trimming cost V 4 bases and J 0 bases, with 14 bases left between them. The CDR3: CASSRRGSSSYNEQFF. In nucleotides, the CDR3 is TGTGCCAGCAGCAGACGGGGGTCGAGCTCCTACAATGAGCAGTTCTTC.

V usage is TRBV5-1 and J usage is TRBJ1-1; TRBD1 might be the D (6 bases). The germline gives CDR1 SGHRS, CDR2 YFSETQ. This CDR3 contains 15 residues. With 4 bases removed from V and 5 bases from J, the gap between germline ends came to 18 bases. CDR3 protein: CASSRTPKGETEAFF. In DNA form, the CDR3 reads TGCGCCAGCAGCCGGACACCCAAGGGGGAGACTGAAGCTTTCTTT. The entire variable domain, with the rest obtained from reference TRBV5-1 and TRBJ1-1, is as follows: KAGVTQTPRYLIKTRGQQVTLSCSPISGHRSVSWYQQTPGQGLQFLFEYFSETQRNKGNFPGRFSGRQFSNSRSEMNVSTLELGDSALYLCASSRTPKGETEAFFGQGTRLTVV.